The 16 T cell receptor beta chains below all came from one sample that was sequenced in a study of CD8+ T cells in alopecia areata. TCR sequencing used cDNA made by reverse transcription of extracted RNA. Profiled with immunoSEQ multiplex PCR; TCRdb holds only in-frame clones, not every one. The sample has more than 200,000 clones, roughly 44% seen once. This sample's treatment: oral pan-JAK inhibitor, 5-10 mg twice daily. This specimen was CD4+ T cells sorted from blood, taken around week 37, from a patient treated with tofacitinib. These receptors all stem from a human donor with alopecia areata.

As for this clone: The same CDR3 can be traced to other DNA sequences in this sample. The genes are TRBV29-1 and TRBJ1-5, with 7 bases that match TRBD1. V dropped 6 bases and J dropped 0; count of bases not matched to a gene: 2. Germline V gene lookup returns CDR1 SQVTM and CDR2 ANQGSEA. This CDR3 spans 13 amino acids. The CDR3 protein is CSVAGGSNQPQHF. For the CDR3, the DNA is TGCAGCGTCGCAGGGGGTAGCAATCAGCCCCAGCATTTT.

This clone has just a few counts. The chain combines TRBV4-1 with TRBJ2-7, with D maybe TRBD2 (6 bases). The germline gives CDR1 MGHRA, CDR2 YSYEKL. The CDR3 covers 17 residues. V lost 1 base to trimming and J lost 5 bases, with 21 bases between them. This chain's CDR3 is CASSQGVTRKILDEQYF. The CDR3 region has the DNA TGCGCCAGCAGCCAAGGGGTGACTAGAAAGATACTAGACGAGCAGTACTTC.

The genes are TRBV27 and TRBJ2-7; 7 bases map to TRBD2. Germline V gives CDR1 MNHEY, CDR2 SMNVEV (reference sequence). Trimming cost V 8 bases and J 2 bases; bases outside gene matches: 12. The length of the CDR3 is 15 residues. This CDR3 reads CASHSTGGGTYEQYF. The CDR3 nucleotides read TGTGCCAGCCATTCTACGGGGGGTGGGACCTACGAGCAGTACTTC.

This chain joins TRBV5-4 and TRBJ1-2; D might be TRBD1 (5 bases). V lost 7 bases, J lost 8 bases, and 18 bases lay in between. The CDR3 spans 13 residues. Germline V CDR1 and CDR2: SGHNT, YYREEE (reference sequence). The CDR3 region is CASLSWGLYGYTF. In DNA, the CDR3 is TGTGCCAGCCTCTCGTGGGGGTTATACGGCTACACCTTC.

The chain joins TRBV15 to TRBJ1-2; D gene ambiguous. V lost 0 bases and J 5 bases, leaving 4 bases between the germline ends. The germline CDR1 and CDR2 sequences are LNHNV and YYDKDF (reference sequence). This CDR3 spans 12 amino acids. CDR3 amino acids: CATSRDRYGYTF. The CDR3 DNA reads TGTGCCACCAGCAGAGATAGATATGGCTACACCTTC.

This clone occurred a few times. This chain joins TRBV29-1 and TRBJ2-5; a weak D match, TRBD1 (6 bases). Trimming removed 4 bases at V and 3 bases at J, with 9 bases between. The length of the CDR3 is 12 residues. Germline values: CDR1 SQVTM, CDR2 ANQGSEA. The CDR3 loop is CSVARTEETQYF. The DNA of the CDR3 is TGCAGCGTTGCCAGGACAGAAGAGACCCAGTACTTC.

This clone was counted only a few times. V is TRBV10-3 and J is TRBJ1-2, with TRBD1 identical over 7 bases. The CDR3 sequence is 14 residues long. Germline assignment: CDR1 ENHRY and CDR2 SYGVKD. The J segment lost 4 bases and the V segment lost 8 bases, leaving 10 bases of the junction unmatched. Here the CDR3 reads CAILDSRQGYGYTF. The CDR3 DNA reads TGTGCCATCCTTGACTCTAGACAGGGCTATGGCTACACCTTC.

The chain joins TRBV29-1 to TRBJ2-7, with TRBD2 identical over 11 bases. Germline CDR1 is SQVTM and CDR2 is ANQGSEA. Trimming at V came to 0 bases and at J to 4 bases, leaving 8 bases not matched to a gene. This CDR3 is built from 16 residues. The CDR3 is CSVEDHQLAGVYEQYF. The CDR3 DNA is TGCAGCGTTGAAGATCACCAACTAGCGGGAGTTTACGAGCAGTACTTC.

The chain joins TRBV19 to TRBJ2-7; 11 positions agree with TRBD1. Per germline, CDR1 LNHDA and CDR2 SQIVND (reference sequence). The V gene end was trimmed by 6 bases and the J gene end by 5 bases; junction bases not matched to a gene: 6. The CDR3 has 14 residues. Written as DNA, the CDR3 is TGTGCCAGTAGCTTGGGGACAGGGGGAAACGAGCAGTACTTC. Protein product: CASSLGTGGNEQYF.

Many counts were recorded for this clone. J is TRBJ2-1 and V is TRBV11-2; D not certain. The CDR3 length is 14 residues. Germline CDR1 reads SGHAT; CDR2 reads FQNNGV. Trimming pared 2 bases from V and 9 bases from J, leaving 14 bases between. The CDR3 here is CASSLIRAESEQFF. DNA of the CDR3: TGTGCCAGCAGCTTAATTAGGGCGGAGAGTGAGCAGTTCTTC.

The J gene is TRBJ1-5, the V gene TRBV5-1; TRBD1 might be the D (6 bases). Trimming stripped 3 bases from V and 5 bases from J, with 9 bases between. The germline V gene has CDR1 SGHRS and CDR2 YFSETQ. The CDR3 spans 13 residues. As DNA, the CDR3 is TGCGCCAGCAGCTGGTCAGGGGATCAGCCCCAGCATTTT. It yields the protein CASSWSGDQPQHF.

CDR3 in amino acids: CASSQESRGLSTDTQYF. DNA for the CDR3: TGCGCCAGCAGCCAAGAGAGCAGGGGGCTAAGCACAGATACGCAGTATTTT. This sequence joins TRBV4-1 and TRBJ2-3, with 8 bases matching TRBD1. Per the germline V gene, CDR1 is MGHRA and CDR2 is YSYEKL. The CDR3 is 17 amino acids. The J segment lost 0 bases and the V segment lost 0 bases, leaving 5 bases of the junction unmatched.

This chain links TRBV30 with TRBJ1-1; D remains ambiguous. The CDR3 length is 12 residues. Germline V gene lookup returns CDR1 GTSNPN and CDR2 SVGIG (reference sequence). The ends were cut back, 3 bases at V and 4 bases at J, with 9 bases in the middle. The CDR3 sequence: CAWSPAGTEAFF. The CDR3 bases are TGTGCCTGGAGCCCCGCGGGCACTGAAGCTTTCTTT.

J is TRBJ2-7 and V is TRBV30; D unclear. Germline V gene sequence: CDR1 GTSNPN, CDR2 SVGIG (reference sequence). This CDR3 has 14 amino acids. Trimming cost V 6 bases and J 0 bases, with 15 bases left between them. The CDR3 DNA reads as TGTGCCTGTCAACCGGGCAGCAGCTCCTACGAGCAGTACTTC. Translation gives CACQPGSSSYEQYF.

The rearrangement links TRBV29-1 to TRBJ2-2; D is possibly TRBD1 (5 bases). The V end was cut by 5 bases, the J end by 6 bases, with 10 bases between. The CDR3 spans 12 residues. Germline V gives CDR1 SQVTM, CDR2 ANQGSEA. The CDR3 loop is CSVRRVPGELFF. The CDR3, as DNA: TGCAGCGTTCGCAGGGTCCCCGGGGAGCTGTTTTTT.

This clone appeared many times. The chain uses TRBV5-1 and TRBJ2-2; TRBD1 aligns across 7 bases. This CDR3 has 16 residues. Looked up from germline, CDR1 is SGHRS and CDR2 is YFSETQ. J gave up 4 bases and V 2 bases, and 8 bases lay outside the gene matches. CDR3 sequence: CASSLITGEGTGELFF. CDR3 DNA sequence: TGCGCCAGCAGCTTAATAACAGGGGAAGGCACCGGGGAGCTGTTTTTT.